This T cell receptor beta chain was obtained from a study of OX40 agonist ivuxolimab in advanced cancers. About the study: Aged roughly 23 to 80 with a mean of approximately 60 years, they were about 78% male. One patient with hepatocellular carcinoma and two with cutaneous melanoma, three in all, had partial responses. General study points: Dose levels from 0.1 to 3.0 mg/kg saw CD4+ and CD8+ blood T cells expand clonally by week 6. Normalized T-cell clonal expansion was also low in a subset of nonresponders.

The germline V gene encodes CDR1 MNHEY and CDR2 SMNVEV (reference sequence). The CDR3 contains 15 residues. Only in-frame clones appear in the TCRdb table, and some are missing; sequencing was by immunoSEQ multiplex PCR. This repertoire shows 60,000 or so clones, around 85% found once; its top ten account for 3.7%. A note on this clone: What it recognizes is unknown. One end of the junction fails to match germline, which may point to a read error.

The chain links TRBV27 to TRBJ1-5, with TRBD1 matching 12 bases. The origin of this receptor is an adult with an advanced solid tumor such as melanoma, head and neck, liver or kidney cancer. Material: CD4+ or CD8+ T cells sorted from blood, obtained in a trial of the OX40 agonist ivuxolimab. The CDR3 region is CASSPGTGGKQPQHF. The CDR3 DNA is TGTGCCAGCAGTCCTGGGACAGGGGGCAAGCAGCCCCAGCATTTT.